The entry that follows covers one TCR beta chain sequence. Which antigen it targets is not known. Per-base quality was not reported, and no clone a single base away is much larger than it. This sample is part of a study of human T cells and chemical hapten exposure (dated by TCRdb to 2020 to 2022). About the full investigation: For sensitization, 2% DPC in acetone was applied to a roughly 2 cm by roughly 2 cm area of upper inner arm skin. Blood samples were taken from patients before sensitization (week 0) and at 2, 6 and about 24 weeks after DPC sensitization. Weekly therapeutic DPC doses were additionally applied to the scalp of patients throughout the roughly 23-week study period. Patch testing was performed on the upper back with Finn chambers containing 0.01% DPC, and the patch tests were scored after 6 days according to International Contact Dermatitis Research Group standards. Twenty-nine alopecia patients gave blood for TCR sequencing at one to four time points (pre-sensitization, 2, 6 and 24 weeks). Libraries were pooled for sequencing, and per-sample TCR yields varied mainly because of small differences in library volumes within the pool. Most of the patients in the cohort were female, and the cohort covered alopecia areata with under or over 50% scalp involvement, alopecia totalis and alopecia universalis. Peripheral blood TCR repertoire changes were tracked in vivo in alopecia patients during primary and secondary sensitization to the hapten diphenylcyclopropenone (DPC).

Sample time point, as interpreted from the label and publication: patch test 1, 2 weeks after DPC sensitization. What the treatment or condition label conveys for this sample: therapeutic diphenylcyclopropenone sensitization with weekly scalp DPC. Blood at each patch-test visit was drawn before the patch test was applied. Patients were eligible if aged 18 to 70, diagnosed with alopecia and judged suitable for DPC therapy, and pregnant patients were excluded. Total RNA was extracted from unfractionated whole blood that had been collected in Tempus Blood RNA tubes. The protocol used for the library was RACE. Instrument on record: NextSeq 500. Library preparation attached unique molecular identifiers to individual cDNA molecules for quantitative, reproducible TCR counting. From each blood RNA sample, both TCR alpha and TCR beta chains were sequenced. The study's own analysis went as follows. The median number of TCRs per sample was approximately 98,000, ranging from roughly 20,000 to 700,000. The Decombinator software suite was used to annotate the V, J and CDR3 of the TCR reads. For PS versus PT1 abundance plots, all samples were subsampled to the same number of TCRs (28,000). TCRs were defined as expanded if absent before sensitization and observed at least eight times at the 2-week time point. TCRdb trimmed public reads at Q25 via fastp, called clones via MiXCR and kept in-frame beta chains. Entries are consolidated by CDR3 protein sequence, retaining the most common genes and DNA. These V and J calls originate from TCRdb's pipeline instead of the authors' own analysis. The sample records 74,000 or so distinct CDR3 sequences, over 9.5% of which are singletons. About 3.5% of the sample rests with the top ten.

Here is what the overall study found, with its caveats: Compared with pre-sensitization or healthy control sets, expanded TCRs formed significantly more large CDR3 similarity clusters, which is consistent with antigen-driven responses. The number of PT1 expanded TCRs positively correlated with patch test score, significant at thresholds 8, 16 and 32 but not 4. Because all patients had alopecia, a presumed autoimmune disease, the immune response of the patients might differ from that of healthy individuals. Repeated subsampling changed both the strength of the expansion versus patch-test correlation and the threshold at which the correlation became significant. The number of TCRs above 1 in 1000 frequency did not change with DPC sensitization; there was no evidence of global repertoire structure alterations.

Between the V and J ends, shortened by 3 bases and 2 bases respectively, the junction contains 16 bases. The CDR3 runs 16 residues from the cysteine to the phenylalanine. Only CDR3 DNA is held: 48 bases, read in frame from base 1. The germline V gene yields ENHRY for CDR1 and SYGVKD for CDR2. This TCR derives from a woman aged 55-70 years with alopecia areata. Some clones in this sample may be carry-over from other donors' samples. Recombination linked TRBV10-3 to TRBJ2-5; a confident D gene designation cannot be given. This material consisted of whole blood, taken in connection with sensitization to the hapten diphenylcyclopropenone (DPC). The DNA is TGTGCCATCAGTGACTCCCGGTATTGGGGACAAGAGACCCAGTACTTC. This gives the protein CAISDSRYWGQETQYF.